This T cell receptor beta chain came from a study of blood T cell repertoires in COVID-19. Clones were sequenced by immunoSEQ multiplex PCR, and TCRdb holds only the in-frame ones, with some missing. The sample records around 320,000 clones, about 91% being singletons. CDR1 and CDR2 from the germline V gene are MNHEY and SMNVEV (reference sequence). The CDR3 covers 15 residues. Trimming shortened V by 1 base and J by 7 bases, and 13 bases separated the two germline ends. The sequenced sample was peripheral blood. This TCR derives from a woman in her twenties or thirties who had recovered from COVID-19. The chain has TRBV27 and TRBJ2-2; no clear D. Here the CDR3 reads CASSLYMAAIGELFF. For the CDR3, the DNA is TGTGCCAGCAGTTTATATATGGCGGCAATCGGGGAGCTGTTTTTT.